This TCR beta chain was observed in a study of cytomegalovirus exposure and HLA in healthy donors. Overall study findings and caveats: It was confirmed in vitro that a few of the CMV-associated chains were specific for CMV antigens. Cytomegalovirus status was reportedly diagnosed by the classifier with high sensitivity and specificity. According to a subsequent analysis, TCR clusters from the first cohort were inclined to appear together in the roughly 130 validation repertoires.

Separation from the roughly 680-subject first cohort characterized the roughly 120-subject validation cohort, to which the donors belonged. Remarks on this clone: Its target is not known.

The CDR3 runs 16 residues. CDR1 SGHTA and CDR2 FQGTGA come from the germline V gene. J gave up 6 bases and V 1 base, and 8 bases lay outside the gene matches. The repertoire was sequenced with immunoSEQ multiplex PCR; TCRdb's copy has only in-frame clones and lacks some. The table lists about 180,000 clones, approximately 89% of them singletons. This receptor was obtained from a young man in good health and CMV-seropositive. The chain links TRBV7-3 to TRBJ2-3; 9 nucleotides align to TRBD2. The sequencing input was PBMCs. CDR3 nucleotides: TGTGCCAGCAGCTTAATTGGCGGGGGGGCCCCCGATACGCAGTATTTT. This sequence encodes CASSLIGGGAPDTQYF. Looking up the rest from reference TRBV7-3 and TRBJ2-3 gives the full variable domain: GAGVSQTPSNKVTEKGKYVELRCDPISGHTALYWYRQSLGQGPEFLIYFQGTGAADDSGLPNDRFFAVRPEGSVSTLKIQRTERGDSAVYLCASSLIGGGAPDTQYFGPGTRLTVL.